This record looks at one T cell receptor beta chain sequence and its context. Its antigen remains unidentified. This sample is drawn from a study of T cell repertoires in cytomegalovirus infection. Study in general: CMV epitopes, recently identified HLA-C-restricted and well-studied HLA-B-restricted, were used. Study-level results: The study identified carriers of CMV plus the relevant HLA from cumulative public TCR beta family frequency.

TCRdb re-called the reads with MiXCR, one entry per CDR3 protein. The sample consists of some 500,000 distinct CDR3 sequences, about 39% of them appearing once. This specimen was cultured PBMCs, taken from culture after CMV antigen stimulation. This TCR came from a human donor in good health (CMV status not recorded). Some clones in this sample may be carry-over from other donors' samples.

CDR3 sequence: CASTLDSNTEAFF. The CDR3 DNA is TGTGCCAGCACGTTGGATTCGAACACTGAAGCTTTCTTT. The chain combines TRBV2 with TRBJ1-1; D remains unclear. The CDR3 runs to 13 residues. CDR1 and CDR2 (germline): SNHLY, FYNNEI. V shed 7 bases and J shed 1 base, with 10 bases lying between them.